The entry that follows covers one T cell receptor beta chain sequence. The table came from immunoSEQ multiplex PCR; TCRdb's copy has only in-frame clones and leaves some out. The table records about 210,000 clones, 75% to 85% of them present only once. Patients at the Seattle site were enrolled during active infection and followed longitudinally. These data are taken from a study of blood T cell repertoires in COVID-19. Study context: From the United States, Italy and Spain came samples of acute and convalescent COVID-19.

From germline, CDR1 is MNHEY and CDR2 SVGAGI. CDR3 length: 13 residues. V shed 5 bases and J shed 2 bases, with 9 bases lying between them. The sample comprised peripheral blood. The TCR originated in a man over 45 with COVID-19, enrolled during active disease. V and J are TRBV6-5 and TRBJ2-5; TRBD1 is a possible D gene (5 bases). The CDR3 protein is CASSLRQQETQYF. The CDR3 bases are TGTGCCAGCAGTCTTCGACAGCAAGAGACCCAGTACTTC.